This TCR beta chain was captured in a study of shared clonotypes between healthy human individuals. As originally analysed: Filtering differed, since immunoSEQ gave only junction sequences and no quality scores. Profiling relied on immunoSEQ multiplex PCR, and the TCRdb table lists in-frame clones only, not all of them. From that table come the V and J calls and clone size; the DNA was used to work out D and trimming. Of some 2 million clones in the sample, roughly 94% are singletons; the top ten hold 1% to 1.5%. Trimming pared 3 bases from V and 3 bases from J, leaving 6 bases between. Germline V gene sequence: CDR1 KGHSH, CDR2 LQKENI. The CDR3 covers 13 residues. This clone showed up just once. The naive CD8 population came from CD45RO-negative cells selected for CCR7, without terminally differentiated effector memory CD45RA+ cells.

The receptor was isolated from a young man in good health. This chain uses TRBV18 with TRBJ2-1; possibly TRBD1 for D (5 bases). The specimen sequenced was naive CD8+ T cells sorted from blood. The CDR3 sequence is CASSPDIYNEQFF. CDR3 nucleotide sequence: TGTGCCAGCTCACCGGACATCTACAATGAGCAGTTCTTC.